The clone carrying this T cell receptor (beta chain) was recorded once. Antigen: not known. This CDR3 is 14 amino acids long. Germline V CDR1 and CDR2: MGHRA, YSYEKL. Between the trimmed V and J ends, which lost 1 base and 3 bases, there was a span of 10 bases. The data derive from a study of shared clonotypes between healthy human individuals. Across the study: Three plates were used per donor for CD4 naive, three for CD4 memory, two for CD8 naive and one for CD8 memory.

Points from the study as a whole: The sharing of about 5% of naive CD4 clonotypes was seen across a handful of donors. Sampling was confined to blood; repertoires within tissues likely differ.

CD45RO-negative cells were positively selected for CCR7, leaving out terminally differentiated effector memory CD45RA+ cells. Caucasian adults residing in Nashville, Tennessee made up all the donors. The assay was immunoSEQ multiplex PCR, and TCRdb's table has in-frame clones only and misses some. Counted here are 2 million to 2.5 million clones, about 95% occurring once; the ten biggest clones make up 0.85% to 1.2%. The origin of this receptor is a man aged 18 to 30 in good health. The rearrangement uses TRBV4-1 and TRBJ2-7; the D is unclear. The sequenced sample was naive CD8+ T cells sorted from blood. The DNA of the CDR3 is TGCGCCAGCAGCCAAGTTAGCTTCGACTACGAGCAGTACTTC. Translated, it gives CASSQVSFDYEQYF.